A selection of T cell receptor beta chains follows, all from one sample in a study of T cell responses to AZD1222 COVID-19 vaccine. Clones were sequenced by immunoSEQ multiplex PCR, and TCRdb holds only the in-frame ones, with some missing. The table has about 180,000 clones, just over 85% seen once. The sequences come from peripheral blood, collected on day 0 of AZD1222 vaccination. These receptors originate from an adult in good health. Each CDR3 is given with its conserved first and last residue. A D gene is named only where the DNA matches it firmly. Size is omitted from some rows. Given values are once, few, many or a class for expanded clones.

cdr3_aa | cdr3_nt | v_call | d_call | clone_size | j_call
CASGLTGGGGEQFF | TGTGCTAGTGGCCTGACAGGGGGCGGGGGTGAGCAGTTCTTC | TRBV12-5 | TRBD1 | . | TRBJ2-1
CASSPTGTNYGYTF | TGTGCCAGCAGCCCGACAGGGACCAACTATGGCTACACCTTC | TRBV7-9 | TRBD1 | . | TRBJ1-2
CASSPGLSSFGFF | TGCGCCAGCAGCCCCGGACTGTCATCCTTCGGGTTCTTC | TRBV4-3 | . | . | TRBJ2-1
CASSPPETGPYEQYF | TGTGCCAGCTCACCACCCGAGACAGGGCCCTACGAGCAGTACTTC | TRBV18 | TRBD1 | . | TRBJ2-7
CAWSLGTPSSGNTIYF | TGTGCCTGGAGTCTTGGAACTCCGAGCTCTGGAAACACCATATATTTT | TRBV30 | . | few | TRBJ1-3
CASRKTTNTGELFF | TGTGCCAGCAGAAAGACCACGAACACCGGGGAGCTGTTTTTT | TRBV2 | . | . | TRBJ2-2
CATMGETQYF | TGTGCCACCATGGGAGAGACCCAGTACTTC | TRBV28 | . | . | TRBJ2-5
CASGKTGGVSGHTIYF | TGTGCCAGCGGGAAAACAGGGGGCGTCTCAGGACACACCATATATTTT | TRBV7-9 | TRBD1 | few | TRBJ1-3
CASREERDSPLHF | TGTGCCAGCCGCGAAGAGAGGGATTCACCCCTCCACTTT | TRBV2 | . | once | TRBJ1-6
CAISGGRSGDEQFF | TGTGCCATCAGTGGGGGCCGGTCCGGCGATGAGCAGTTCTTC | TRBV10-3 | . | . | TRBJ2-1
CASSLGQRNYGYTF | TGTGCCAGCAGCTTAGGACAGAGAAACTATGGCTACACCTTC | TRBV7-8 | . | . | TRBJ1-2
CASSIRGQGEQYF | TGTGCCAGTAGTATAAGGGGACAGGGAGAGCAGTACTTC | TRBV19 | TRBD1 | . | TRBJ2-7
CTSSQEGQGIQPQHF | TGCACCAGCAGCCAAGAAGGACAGGGGATTCAGCCCCAGCATTTT | TRBV1 | . | . | TRBJ1-5
CASSPSVISSYNEQFF | TGTGCCAGCAGCCCTAGCGTAATAAGCTCCTACAATGAGCAGTTCTTC | TRBV7-9 | . | . | TRBJ2-1
CASSWNKNYEQYF | TGTGCCAGCAGCTGGAACAAAAACTACGAGCAGTACTTC | TRBV3-1/TRBV3-2 | . | . | TRBJ2-7
CASSPRGRGYEKLFF | TGTGCCAGCAGCCCGAGGGGGCGAGGGTATGAAAAACTGTTTTTT | TRBV5-6 | TRBD1 | . | TRBJ1-4
CASSSWTSGRPETQYF | TGTGCCAGCAGCTCCTGGACTAGCGGGAGGCCGGAGACCCAGTACTTC | TRBV5-4 | TRBD2 | . | TRBJ2-5
CASSQPTAGWEQYF | TGCGCCAGCAGCCAACCCACGGCGGGGTGGGAGCAGTACTTC | TRBV4-1 | . | . | TRBJ2-7
CGSDTEAFF | TGTGGTTCTGACACTGAAGCTTTCTTT | TRBV28 | . | . | TRBJ1-1
CASSLVRAGETQYF | TGTGCCAGCAGCTTAGTACGAGCTGGAGAGACCCAGTACTTC | TRBV7-2 | . | . | TRBJ2-5
CASSPLSTGIGTEAFF | TGTGCCAGCTCACCTTTAAGTACAGGTATAGGCACTGAAGCTTTCTTT | TRBV18 | . | . | TRBJ1-1
CASSYWGQLPNQPQHF | TGTGCCAGCAGTTACTGGGGGCAGCTTCCCAATCAGCCCCAGCATTTT | TRBV6-2/TRBV6-3 | . | once | TRBJ1-5
CASSQGRGLEKLFF | TGTGCCAGCAGCCAAGGACGGGGTTTGGAAAAACTGTTTTTT | TRBV3-1/TRBV3-2 | . | . | TRBJ1-4
CASSSPTGTRMANEQFF | TGCGCCAGCAGCTCTCCTACAGGAACTAGAATGGCCAATGAGCAGTTCTTC | TRBV5-1 | . | once | TRBJ2-1
CASSYRAANTEAFF | TGTGCCAGCAGTTATCGGGCTGCGAACACTGAAGCTTTCTTT | TRBV6-2/TRBV6-3 | . | . | TRBJ1-1
CASSYLGVADTQYF | TGTGCCAGCAGTTATTTGGGGGTAGCGGATACGCAGTATTTT | TRBV6-2/TRBV6-3 | . | . | TRBJ2-3
CASSSQGGYGYTF | TGTGCCAGCTCATCCCAGGGGGGCTATGGCTACACCTTC | TRBV18 | TRBD1 | . | TRBJ1-2
CASSQGGPGNTIYF | TGCGCCAGCAGCCAAGGGGGTCCTGGAAACACCATATATTTT | TRBV4-1 | . | . | TRBJ1-3
CASRFRSPHEKLFF | TGCGCCAGCCGGTTCAGGTCCCCCCATGAAAAACTGTTTTTT | TRBV23-1 | . | . | TRBJ1-4
CATSRDLHRGVEQYF | TGTGCCACCAGCAGAGATCTTCACAGGGGAGTCGAGCAGTACTTC | TRBV15 | TRBD1 | . | TRBJ2-7
CASSLGRTGGNSPLHF | TGCGCCAGCAGCTTGGGGCGGACAGGGGGCAATTCACCCCTCCACTTT | TRBV5-1 | TRBD1 | . | TRBJ1-6
CASSPRGGWNAEAFF | TGTGCCAGCAGCCCCCGTGGGGGTTGGAACGCTGAAGCTTTCTTT | TRBV14 | . | . | TRBJ1-1
CASSPEHGYEKLFF | TGTGCCAGCTCACCGGAACACGGGTATGAAAAACTGTTTTTT | TRBV18 | . | . | TRBJ1-4
CSAELYGYTF | TGCAGTGCCGAACTCTATGGCTACACCTTC | TRBV20-1 | . | . | TRBJ1-2
CASSLASGIGETQYF | TGCGCCAGCAGCTTGGCTAGCGGGATCGGAGAGACCCAGTACTTC | TRBV5-1 | TRBD2 | once | TRBJ2-5
CASSYVATAYEQYF | TGTGCCAGCAGTTACGTCGCCACCGCCTACGAGCAGTACTTC | TRBV6-5 | . | . | TRBJ2-7
CASSMGTRSGNTIYF | TGTGCCAGCAGCATGGGGACCCGCTCTGGAAACACCATATATTTT | TRBV7-9 | . | . | TRBJ1-3
CASSLVPHREGAIQYF | TGTGCCAGCAGCTTAGTCCCCCACAGGGAAGGGGCCATTCAGTACTTC | TRBV7-6 | . | . | TRBJ2-4
CASSIAPSYGYTF | TGTGCCAGTAGTATAGCTCCCTCCTATGGCTACACCTTC | TRBV19 | . | . | TRBJ1-2
CASGGTNTGELFF | TGTGCCAGCGGCGGTACGAACACCGGGGAGCTGTTTTTT | TRBV7-6 | . | . | TRBJ2-2
CASSSWAGDEQFF | TGTGCCAGCAGCTCTTGGGCGGGCGATGAGCAGTTCTTC | TRBV7-2 | . | . | TRBJ2-1
CASSQLGLVRETGAVIYTGELFF | TGCGCCAGCAGTCAATTGGGGCTGGTCCGGGAGACAGGGGCCGTAATTTACACCGGGGAGCTGTTTTTT | TRBV23-1 | TRBD1 | . | TRBJ2-2
CASGDSNYGYTF | TGTGCCAGCGGGGACAGCAACTATGGCTACACCTTC | TRBV5-5 | TRBD1 | . | TRBJ1-2
CASSLWTDQETQYF | TGCGCCAGCAGCTTGTGGACGGACCAAGAGACCCAGTACTTC | TRBV5-1 | . | . | TRBJ2-5
CASSSKSQGQSEAFF | TGTGCCAGCAGCTCTAAATCACAGGGACAATCTGAAGCTTTCTTT | TRBV5-4 | . | . | TRBJ1-1